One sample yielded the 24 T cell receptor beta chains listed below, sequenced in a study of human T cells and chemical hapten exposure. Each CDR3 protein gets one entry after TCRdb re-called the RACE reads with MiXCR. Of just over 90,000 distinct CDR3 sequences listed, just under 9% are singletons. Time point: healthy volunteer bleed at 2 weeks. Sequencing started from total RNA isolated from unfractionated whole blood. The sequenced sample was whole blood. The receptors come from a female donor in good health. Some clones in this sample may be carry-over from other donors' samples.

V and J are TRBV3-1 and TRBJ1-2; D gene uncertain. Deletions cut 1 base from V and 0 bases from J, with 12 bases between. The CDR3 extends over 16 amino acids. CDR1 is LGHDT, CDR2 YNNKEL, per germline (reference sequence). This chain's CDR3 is CASSQVLVNTNYGYTF. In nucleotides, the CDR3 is TGTGCCAGCAGCCAAGTTCTAGTGAATACTAACTATGGCTACACCTTC.

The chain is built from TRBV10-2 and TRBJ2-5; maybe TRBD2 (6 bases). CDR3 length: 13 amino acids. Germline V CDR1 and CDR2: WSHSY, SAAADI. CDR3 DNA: TGCGCGAGCCGGGCTGGGGGGTGGAAGACCCAGTACTTC. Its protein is CASRAGGWKTQYF.

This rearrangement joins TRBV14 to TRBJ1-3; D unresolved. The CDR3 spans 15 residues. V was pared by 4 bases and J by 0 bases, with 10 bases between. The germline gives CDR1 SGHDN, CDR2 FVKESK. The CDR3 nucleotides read TGTGCCAGCAGCCCCCCGGGAGTCTCTGGAAACACCATATATTTT. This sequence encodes CASSPPGVSGNTIYF.

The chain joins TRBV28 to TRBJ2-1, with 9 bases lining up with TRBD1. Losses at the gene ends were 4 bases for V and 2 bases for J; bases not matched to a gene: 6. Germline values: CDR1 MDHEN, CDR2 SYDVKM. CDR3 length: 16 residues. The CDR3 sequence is CASSSRDRAAYNEQFF. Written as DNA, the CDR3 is TGTGCCAGCAGTTCCCGGGACAGGGCTGCCTACAATGAGCAGTTCTTC.

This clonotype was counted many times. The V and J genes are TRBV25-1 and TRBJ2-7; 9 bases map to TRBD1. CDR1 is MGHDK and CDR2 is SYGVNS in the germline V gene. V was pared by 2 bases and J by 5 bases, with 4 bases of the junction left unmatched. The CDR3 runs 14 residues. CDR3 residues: CASSETGQGDEQYF. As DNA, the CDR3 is TGTGCCAGCAGTGAAACGGGACAGGGAGACGAGCAGTACTTC.

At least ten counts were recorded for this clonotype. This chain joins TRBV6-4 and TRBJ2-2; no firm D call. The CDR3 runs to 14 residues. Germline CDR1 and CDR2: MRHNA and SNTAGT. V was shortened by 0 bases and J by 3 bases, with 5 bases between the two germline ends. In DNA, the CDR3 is TGTGCCAGCAGTGACTCTACGGACACCGGGGAGCTGTTTTTT. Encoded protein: CASSDSTDTGELFF.

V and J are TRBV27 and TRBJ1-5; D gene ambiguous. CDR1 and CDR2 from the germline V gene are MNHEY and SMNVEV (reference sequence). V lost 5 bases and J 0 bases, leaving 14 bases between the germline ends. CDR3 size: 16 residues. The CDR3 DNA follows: TGTGCCAGCAGTCCGGCAGGCCCCTATAGCAATCAGCCCCAGCATTTT. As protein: CASSPAGPYSNQPQHF.

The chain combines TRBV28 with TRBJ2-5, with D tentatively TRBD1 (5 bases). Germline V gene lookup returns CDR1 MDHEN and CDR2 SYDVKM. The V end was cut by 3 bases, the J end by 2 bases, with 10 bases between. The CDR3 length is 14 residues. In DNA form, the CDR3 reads TGTGCCAGCAGTTTTGACCAGGGACAAGAGACCCAGTACTTC. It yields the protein CASSFDQGQETQYF.

CDR3 nucleotides: TGTGCCAGCAGTGACTCGGATAATTCACCCCTCCACTTT. This sequence encodes CASSDSDNSPLHF. The rearrangement uses TRBV6-4 and TRBJ1-6; D uncertain. CDR1 is MRHNA, CDR2 SNTAGT, per germline. V lost 0 bases, J lost 5 bases, and 2 bases lay in between. CDR3 size: 13 residues.

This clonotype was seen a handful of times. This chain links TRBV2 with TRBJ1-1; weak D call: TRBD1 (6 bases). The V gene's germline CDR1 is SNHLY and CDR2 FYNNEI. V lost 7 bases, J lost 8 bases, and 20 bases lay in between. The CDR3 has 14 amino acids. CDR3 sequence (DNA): TGTGCCAGCACAGAAAATTCCGGACAGATCGAAGCTTTCTTT. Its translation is CASTENSGQIEAFF.

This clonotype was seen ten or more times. In DNA, the CDR3 is TGCAGCGCCTCCGCGGGAGAGCCGCAGTATTTT. It specifies CSASAGEPQYF. The chain employs TRBV29-1 and TRBJ2-3; 7 bases agree with TRBD2. The CDR3 is 11 residues long. Trimming at V came to 7 bases and at J to 10 bases, leaving 8 bases not matched to a gene. Germline assignment: CDR1 SQVTM and CDR2 ANQGSEA.

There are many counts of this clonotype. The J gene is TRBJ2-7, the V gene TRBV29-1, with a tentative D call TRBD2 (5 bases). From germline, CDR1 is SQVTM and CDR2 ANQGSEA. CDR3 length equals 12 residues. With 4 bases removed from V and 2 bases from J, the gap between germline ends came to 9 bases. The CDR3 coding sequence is TGCAGCGTTGTCCGGGAAACCTACGAGCAGTACTTC. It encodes CSVVRETYEQYF.

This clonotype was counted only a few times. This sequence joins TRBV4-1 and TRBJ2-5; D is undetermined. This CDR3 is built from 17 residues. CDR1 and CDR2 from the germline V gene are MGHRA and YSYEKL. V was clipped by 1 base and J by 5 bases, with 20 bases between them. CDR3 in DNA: TGCGCCAGCAGCCAAGGGGGATACTCGGACGTAGCTGAGACCCAGTACTTC. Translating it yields CASSQGGYSDVAETQYF.

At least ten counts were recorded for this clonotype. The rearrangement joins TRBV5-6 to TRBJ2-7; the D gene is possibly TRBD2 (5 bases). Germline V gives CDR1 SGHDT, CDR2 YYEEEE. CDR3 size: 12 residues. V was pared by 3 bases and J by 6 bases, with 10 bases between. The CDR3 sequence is CASSSTGSEQYF. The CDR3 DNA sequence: TGTGCCAGCAGCTCGACGGGGAGCGAGCAGTACTTC. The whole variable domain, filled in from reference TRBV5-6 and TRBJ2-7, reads DAGVTQSPTHLIKTRGQQVTLRCSPKSGHDTVSWYQQALGQGPQFIFQYYEEEERQRGNFPDRFSGHQFPNYSSELNVNALLLGDSALYLCASSSTGSEQYFGPGTRLTVT.

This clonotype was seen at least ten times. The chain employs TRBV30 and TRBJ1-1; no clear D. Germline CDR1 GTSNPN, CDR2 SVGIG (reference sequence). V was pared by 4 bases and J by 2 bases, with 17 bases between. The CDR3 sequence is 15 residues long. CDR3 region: CAWTWPLRGNTEAFF. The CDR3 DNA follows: TGTGCCTGGACATGGCCTCTGAGAGGAAACACTGAAGCTTTCTTT.

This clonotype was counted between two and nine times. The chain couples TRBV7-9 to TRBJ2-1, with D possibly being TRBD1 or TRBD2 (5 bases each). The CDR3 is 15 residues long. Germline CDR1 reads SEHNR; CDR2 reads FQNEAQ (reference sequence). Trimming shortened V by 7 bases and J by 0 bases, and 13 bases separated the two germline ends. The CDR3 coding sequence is TGTGCCAGCATCAGGGACGGAAGCTCCTACAATGAGCAGTTCTTC. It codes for CASIRDGSSYNEQFF. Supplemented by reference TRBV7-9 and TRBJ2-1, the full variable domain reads DTGVSQNPRHKITKRGQNVTFRCDPISEHNRLYWYRQTLGQGPEFLTYFQNEAQLEKSRLLSDRFSAERPKGSFSTLEIQRTEQGDSAMYLCASIRDGSSYNEQFFGPGTRLTVL.

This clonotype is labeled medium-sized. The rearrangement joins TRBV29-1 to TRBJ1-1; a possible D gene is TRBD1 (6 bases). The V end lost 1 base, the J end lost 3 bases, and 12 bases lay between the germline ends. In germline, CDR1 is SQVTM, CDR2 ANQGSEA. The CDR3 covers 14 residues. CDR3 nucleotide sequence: TGCAGCGTTGAAGCCCCCAGGGGTTACACTGAAGCTTTCTTT. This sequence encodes CSVEAPRGYTEAFF.

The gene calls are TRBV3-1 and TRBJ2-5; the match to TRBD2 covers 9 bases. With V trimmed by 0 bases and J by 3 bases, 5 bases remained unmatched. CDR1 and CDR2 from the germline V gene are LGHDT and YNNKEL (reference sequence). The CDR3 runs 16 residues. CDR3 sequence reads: CASSQEVAGVEETQYF. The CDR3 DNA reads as TGTGCCAGCAGCCAAGAGGTAGCGGGAGTAGAAGAGACCCAGTACTTC.

The DNA of the CDR3 is TGTGCCAGCAGCAAGACTAGCGGGCTTTACGAGCAGTACTTC. This gives the protein CASSKTSGLYEQYF. The chain links TRBV11-2 to TRBJ2-7; TRBD2 agrees at 10 bases. This CDR3 is 14 amino acids long. Germline CDR1 is SGHAT and CDR2 is FQNNGV. J lost 4 bases, V lost 5 bases, and 5 bases had no gene match. The full variable domain, with the rest looked up from reference TRBV11-2 and TRBJ2-7, is EAGVAQSPRYKIIEKRQSVAFWCNPISGHATLYWYQQILGQGPKLLIQFQNNGVVDDSQLPKDRFSAERLKGVDSTLKIQPAKLEDSAVYLCASSKTSGLYEQYFGPGTRLTVT.

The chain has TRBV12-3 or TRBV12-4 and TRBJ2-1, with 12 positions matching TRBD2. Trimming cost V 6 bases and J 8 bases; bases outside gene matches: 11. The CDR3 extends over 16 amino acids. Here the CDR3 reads CASSTSQGLAGDEQFF. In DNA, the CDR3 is TGTGCCAGCAGCACCTCCCAGGGACTAGCGGGCGATGAGCAGTTCTTC.

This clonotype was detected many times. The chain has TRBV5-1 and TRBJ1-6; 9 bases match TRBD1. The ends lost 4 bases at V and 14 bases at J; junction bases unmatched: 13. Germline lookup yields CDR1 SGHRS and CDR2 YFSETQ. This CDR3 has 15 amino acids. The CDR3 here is CASSPSPGTGLALHF. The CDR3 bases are TGCGCCAGCAGCCCAAGTCCCGGGACAGGGTTGGCCCTCCACTTT.

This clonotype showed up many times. DNA of the CDR3: TGTGCCAGCAGTGGAGGCTCTGGGGCCAACGTCCTGACTTTC. This codes for CASSGGSGANVLTF. The rearrangement links TRBV2 to TRBJ2-6; unclear D gene. Germline V lookup: CDR1 SNHLY, CDR2 FYNNEI. The CDR3 is made up of 14 amino acids. V lost 4 bases and J 0 bases, leaving 4 bases between the germline ends.

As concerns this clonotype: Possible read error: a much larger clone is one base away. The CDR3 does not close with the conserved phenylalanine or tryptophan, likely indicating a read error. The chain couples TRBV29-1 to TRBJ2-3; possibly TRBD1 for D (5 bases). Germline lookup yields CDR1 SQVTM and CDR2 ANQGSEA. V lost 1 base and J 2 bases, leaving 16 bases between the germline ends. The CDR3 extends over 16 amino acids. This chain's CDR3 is CSVEGYQWGVTDTQYL. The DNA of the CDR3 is TGCAGCGTTGAAGGTTATCAATGGGGCGTCACAGATACGCAGTATTTA.

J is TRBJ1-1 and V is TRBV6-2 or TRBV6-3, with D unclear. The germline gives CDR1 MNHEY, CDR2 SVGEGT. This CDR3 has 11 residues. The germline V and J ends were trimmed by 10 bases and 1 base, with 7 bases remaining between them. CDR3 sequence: CATGRNTEAFF. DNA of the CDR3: TGTGCCACGGGCAGGAACACTGAAGCTTTCTTT.